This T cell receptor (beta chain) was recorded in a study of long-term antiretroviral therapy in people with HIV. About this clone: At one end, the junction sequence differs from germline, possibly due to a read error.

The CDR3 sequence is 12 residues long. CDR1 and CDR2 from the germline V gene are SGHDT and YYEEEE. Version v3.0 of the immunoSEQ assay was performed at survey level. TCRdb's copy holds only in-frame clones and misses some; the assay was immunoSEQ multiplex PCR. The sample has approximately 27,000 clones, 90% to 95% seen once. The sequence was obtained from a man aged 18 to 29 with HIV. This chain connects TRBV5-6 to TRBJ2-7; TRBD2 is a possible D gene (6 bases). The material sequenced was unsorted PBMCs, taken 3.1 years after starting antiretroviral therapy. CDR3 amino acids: CASSSWLGGPLF. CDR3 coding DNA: TGTGCCAGCAGCTCTTGGTTGGGGGGTCCCCTCTTC.